Detailed here is one TCR beta chain. Only in-frame clones appear in the TCRdb table, and some are missing; sequencing was by immunoSEQ multiplex PCR. The data show approximately 47,000 clones, over 75% seen once. This sample stems from a study of lymphopenia after photon versus proton radiotherapy. J gave up 4 bases and V 4 bases, and 6 bases lay outside the gene matches. Germline loops: CDR1 SGHVS, CDR2 FNYEAQ. The CDR3 has 15 residues. The TCR originated in a man between 35 and 55 years old with gastric cancer. This chain connects TRBV7-6 to TRBJ2-1; TRBD2 matches at 8 bases. The material sequenced was peripheral blood, taken from a patient treated with photon-based radiotherapy. CDR3 loop: CASSSSGGRYNEQFF. In DNA, the CDR3 is TGTGCCAGCAGCTCGAGCGGGGGCCGTTACAATGAGCAGTTCTTC. The full variable domain, rest sourced from reference TRBV7-6 and TRBJ2-1, is GAGVSQSPRYKVTKRGQDVALRCDPISGHVSLYWYRQALGQGPEFLTYFNYEAQQDKSGLPNDRFSAERPEGSISTLTIQRTEQRDSAMYRCASSSSGGRYNEQFFGPGTRLTVL.